Described below is a single T cell receptor (beta chain) sequence and its context. This sample is part of a study of circulating and synovial CD4+ cells in juvenile arthritis. Libraries were prepared by immunoSEQ multiplex PCR; TCRdb keeps only in-frame clonotypes and omits some of them. Of around 30,000 clones in the sample, about 95% were seen once. Germline V gene data show CDR1 as SGHVS and CDR2 as FNYEAQ. This CDR3 is built from 17 residues. Between the trimmed V and J ends, which lost 0 bases and 5 bases, there was a span of 19 bases. This sequence originates from a human donor with juvenile idiopathic arthritis. The specimen sequenced was CD4+ T cells from blood. The chain uses TRBV7-6 and TRBJ2-5; TRBD2 is a possible D gene (6 bases). The CDR3 coding sequence is TGTGCCAGCAGCTTAGCTTCGACGGGAGCAGGATGGGAGACCCAGTACTTC. Its translation: CASSLASTGAGWETQYF.